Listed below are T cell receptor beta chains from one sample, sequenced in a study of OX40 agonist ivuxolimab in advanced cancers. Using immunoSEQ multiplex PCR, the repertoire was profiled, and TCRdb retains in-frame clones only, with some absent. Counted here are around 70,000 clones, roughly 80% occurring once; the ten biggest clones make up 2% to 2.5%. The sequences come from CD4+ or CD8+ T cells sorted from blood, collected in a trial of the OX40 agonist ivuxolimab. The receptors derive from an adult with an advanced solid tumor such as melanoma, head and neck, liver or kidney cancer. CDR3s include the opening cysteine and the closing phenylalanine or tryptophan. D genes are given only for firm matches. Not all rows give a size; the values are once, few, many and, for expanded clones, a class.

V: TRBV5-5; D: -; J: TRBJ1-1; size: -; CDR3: CASTEAGYTEAFF; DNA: TGTGCCAGCACTGAGGCAGGGTACACTGAAGCTTTCTTT
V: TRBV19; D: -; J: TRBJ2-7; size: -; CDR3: CASSLGQPLYEQYF; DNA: TGTGCCAGTAGTCTCGGACAGCCCCTCTACGAGCAGTACTTC
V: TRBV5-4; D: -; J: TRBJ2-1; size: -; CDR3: CASSPDLGGEQFF; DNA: TGTGCCAGCAGCCCGGATTTGGGTGGGGAGCAGTTCTTC
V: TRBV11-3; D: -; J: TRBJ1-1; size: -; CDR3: CASSLVRGDTEAFF; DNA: TGTGCCAGCAGCTTAGTGAGAGGGGACACTGAAGCTTTCTTT
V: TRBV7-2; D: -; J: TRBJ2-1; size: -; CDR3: CASSLGSGYNEQFF; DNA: TGTGCCAGCAGCTTAGGTAGCGGTTACAATGAGCAGTTCTTC
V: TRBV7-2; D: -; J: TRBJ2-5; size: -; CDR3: CASSLWGEVVETQYF; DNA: TGTGCCAGCAGCTTATGGGGGGAGGTGGTAGAGACCCAGTACTTC
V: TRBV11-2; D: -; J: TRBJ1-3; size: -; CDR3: CASSLGFVGNTIYF; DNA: TGTGCCAGCAGCTTAGGATTTGTTGGAAACACCATATATTTT
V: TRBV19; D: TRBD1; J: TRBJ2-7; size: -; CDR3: CASSIPGQGAYEQYF; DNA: TGTGCCAGTAGCATCCCGGGACAGGGGGCCTACGAGCAGTACTTC
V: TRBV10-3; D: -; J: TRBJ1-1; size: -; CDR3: CALRGSPNTEAFF; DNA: TGTGCCCTAAGGGGTTCCCCGAACACTGAAGCTTTCTTT
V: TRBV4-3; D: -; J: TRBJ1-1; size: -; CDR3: CASSQESGREAFF; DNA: TGCGCCAGCAGCCAAGAGTCGGGGCGTGAAGCTTTCTTT
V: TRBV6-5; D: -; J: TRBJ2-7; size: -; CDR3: CASSPSDGGRYEQYF; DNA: TGTGCCAGCAGCCCCTCCGACGGGGGGCGCTACGAGCAGTACTTC
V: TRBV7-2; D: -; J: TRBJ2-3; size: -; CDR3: CASSLVSGSRDGTDTQYF; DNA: TGTGCCAGCAGCTTAGTTAGCGGTTCCCGGGACGGAACAGATACGCAGTATTTT
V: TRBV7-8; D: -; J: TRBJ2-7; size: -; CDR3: CASSLRRGTYEQYF; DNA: TGCGCCAGCAGCTTACGGCGGGGCACCTACGAGCAGTACTTC
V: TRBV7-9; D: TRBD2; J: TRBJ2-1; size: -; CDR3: CASRPMQGLAGEHNEQFF; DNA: TGTGCCAGCAGACCCATGCAGGGACTAGCGGGGGAACACAATGAGCAGTTCTTC
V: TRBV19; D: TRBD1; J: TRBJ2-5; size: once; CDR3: CASSRRTGGLGETQYF; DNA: TGTGCCAGTAGTCGGCGGACAGGGGGCTTGGGAGAGACCCAGTACTTC
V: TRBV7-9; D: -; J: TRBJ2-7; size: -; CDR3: CASSLAGGLRSYEQYF; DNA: TGTGCCAGCAGCTTAGCGGGGGGGCTTCGGTCCTACGAGCAGTACTTC
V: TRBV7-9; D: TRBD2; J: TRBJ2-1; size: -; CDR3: CASSLEAGGPLDEQFF; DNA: TGTGCCAGCAGCTTAGAAGCGGGAGGGCCTTTAGATGAGCAGTTCTTC
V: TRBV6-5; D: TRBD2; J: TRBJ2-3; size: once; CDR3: CASSSVLAGGRDTQYF; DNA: TGTGCCAGCAGTTCCGTACTAGCGGGAGGAAGAGATACGCAGTATTTT
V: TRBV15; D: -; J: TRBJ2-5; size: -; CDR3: CATSRDRYQETQYF; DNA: TGTGCCACCAGCAGAGATCGCTACCAAGAGACCCAGTACTTC
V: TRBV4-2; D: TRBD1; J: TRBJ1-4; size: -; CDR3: CASSQVAGTGEKLFF; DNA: TGTGCCAGCAGCCAAGTTGCAGGGACAGGGGAAAAACTGTTTTTT
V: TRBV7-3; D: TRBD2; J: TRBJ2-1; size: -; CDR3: CASSRQPPGLAPTGEQFF; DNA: TGTGCCAGCAGCCGACAACCACCGGGACTAGCGCCGACAGGGGAGCAGTTCTTC
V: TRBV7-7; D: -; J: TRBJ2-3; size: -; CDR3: CASSHAPSTDTQYF; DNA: TGTGCCAGCAGCCATGCACCATCCACAGATACGCAGTATTTT
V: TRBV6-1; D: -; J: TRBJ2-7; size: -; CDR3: CASSDGGSGEQYF; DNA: TGTGCCAGCAGTGATGGCGGATCGGGCGAGCAGTACTTC
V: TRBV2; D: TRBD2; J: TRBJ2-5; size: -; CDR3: CASSFLGLAGSLGETQYF; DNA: TGTGCCAGCTCCTTCCTCGGACTAGCGGGATCCCTCGGGGAGACCCAGTACTTC
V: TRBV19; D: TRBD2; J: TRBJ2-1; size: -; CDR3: CASRVQGGSGRGDEQFF; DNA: TGTGCCAGTAGAGTACAGGGAGGCAGCGGGAGAGGGGATGAGCAGTTCTTC
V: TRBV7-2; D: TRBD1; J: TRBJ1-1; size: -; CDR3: CASSPTGDREAFF; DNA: TGTGCCAGCAGCCCCACAGGGGACCGTGAAGCTTTCTTT
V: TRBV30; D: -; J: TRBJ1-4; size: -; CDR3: CAWSVRGAGEKLFF; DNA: TGTGCCTGGAGTGTACGGGGGGCAGGGGAAAAACTGTTTTTT
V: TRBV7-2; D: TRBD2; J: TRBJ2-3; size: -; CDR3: CASSLGLALSADTQYF; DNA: TGTGCCAGCAGCTTAGGACTAGCGCTGAGTGCAGATACGCAGTATTTT
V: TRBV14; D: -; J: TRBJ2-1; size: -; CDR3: CASSQMHQNTYNEQFF; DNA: TGTGCCAGCAGCCAAATGCACCAAAATACGTACAATGAGCAGTTCTTC
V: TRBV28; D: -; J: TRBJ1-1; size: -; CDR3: CASSSSNTEAFF; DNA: TGTGCCAGCAGCTCCTCTAACACTGAAGCTTTCTTT
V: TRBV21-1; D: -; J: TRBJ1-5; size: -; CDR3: CASSEEGDRGSNQPQHF; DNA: TGTGCCAGCAGCGAAGAGGGGGACAGGGGCAGCAATCAGCCCCAGCATTTT
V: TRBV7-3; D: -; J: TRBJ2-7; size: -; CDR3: CASSFGGISPYEQYF; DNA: TGTGCCAGCAGCTTTGGGGGGATTAGTCCCTACGAGCAGTACTTC
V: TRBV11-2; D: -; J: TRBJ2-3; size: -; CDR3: CASSLVKRYTDTQYF; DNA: TGTGCCAGCAGCTTAGTAAAGCGGTACACAGATACGCAGTATTTT
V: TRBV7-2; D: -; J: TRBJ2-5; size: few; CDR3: CASSADTFQETQYF; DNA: TGTGCCAGCAGCGCCGACACATTTCAAGAGACCCAGTACTTC
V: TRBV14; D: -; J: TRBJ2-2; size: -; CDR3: CASSQYAGTAANTGELFF; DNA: TGTGCCAGCAGCCAATACGCAGGGACGGCCGCGAACACCGGGGAGCTGTTTTTT
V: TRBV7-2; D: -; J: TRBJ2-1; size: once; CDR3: CASSGLGSYNEQFF; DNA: TGTGCCAGCAGCGGGCTAGGCTCCTACAATGAGCAGTTCTTC
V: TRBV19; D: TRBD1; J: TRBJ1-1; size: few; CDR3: CASSMPGTGNTEAFF; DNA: TGTGCCAGTAGTATGCCAGGGACAGGTAATACTGAAGCTTTCTTT
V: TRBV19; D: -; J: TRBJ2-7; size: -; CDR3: CASRSYPGEQYF; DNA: TGTGCCAGTCGTTCGTACCCTGGGGAGCAGTACTTC
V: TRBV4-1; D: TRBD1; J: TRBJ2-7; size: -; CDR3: CASSPIGTGLSYEQYF; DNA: TGCGCCAGCAGCCCTATAGGGACAGGGTTATCCTACGAGCAGTACTTC
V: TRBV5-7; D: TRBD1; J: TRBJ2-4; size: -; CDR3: CASTIPSGGRGKNIQYF; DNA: TGTGCCAGCACCATTCCCTCAGGGGGCAGGGGAAAAAACATTCAGTACTTC
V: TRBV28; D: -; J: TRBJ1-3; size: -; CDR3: CASSSSAGTPSGNTIYF; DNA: TGTGCCAGCAGTTCAAGTGCCGGGACACCCTCTGGAAACACCATATATTTT
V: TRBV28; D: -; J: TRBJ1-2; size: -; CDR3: CASSPLAGSYGYTF; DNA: TGTGCCAGCAGCCCTCTGGCAGGCTCCTATGGCTACACCTTC
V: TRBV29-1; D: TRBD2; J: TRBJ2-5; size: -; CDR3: CSVASASGRGPQYF; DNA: TGCAGCGTTGCTTCGGCTAGCGGGAGGGGGCCCCAGTACTTC
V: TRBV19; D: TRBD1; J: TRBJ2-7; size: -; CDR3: CASSTTGVDEQYF; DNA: TGTGCCAGTAGTACGACAGGGGTGGACGAGCAGTACTTC
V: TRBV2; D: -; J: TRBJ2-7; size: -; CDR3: CASSADDYEQYF; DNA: TGTGCCAGCAGTGCAGACGACTACGAGCAGTACTTC
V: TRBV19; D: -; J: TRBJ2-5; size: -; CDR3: CASQTTRGGQETQYF; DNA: TGTGCCAGCCAGACAACCAGGGGTGGGCAAGAGACCCAGTACTTC
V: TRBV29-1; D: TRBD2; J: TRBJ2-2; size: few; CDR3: CSVGTSARGAGELFF; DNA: TGCAGCGTTGGGACTAGCGCACGGGGGGCCGGGGAGCTGTTTTTT
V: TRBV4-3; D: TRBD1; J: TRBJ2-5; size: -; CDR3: CASSRDRDETQYF; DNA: TGCGCCAGCAGCCGGGACAGGGACGAGACCCAGTACTTC
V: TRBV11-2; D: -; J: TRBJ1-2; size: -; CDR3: CASSSQPFSGDGYTF; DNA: TGTGCCAGCAGCTCCCAGCCCTTTTCGGGGGATGGCTACACCTTC
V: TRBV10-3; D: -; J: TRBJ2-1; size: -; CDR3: CAISESGSDNEQFF; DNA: TGTGCCATCAGTGAGTCGGGGTCTGACAATGAGCAGTTCTTC
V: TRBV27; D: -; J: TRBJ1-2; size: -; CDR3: CASRGQLNYGYTF; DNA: TGTGCCAGCAGAGGACAGCTGAACTATGGCTACACCTTC
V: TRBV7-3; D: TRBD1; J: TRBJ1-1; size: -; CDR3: CASSTGGGSTEAFF; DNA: TGTGCCAGCAGCACAGGGGGCGGGAGCACTGAAGCTTTCTTT